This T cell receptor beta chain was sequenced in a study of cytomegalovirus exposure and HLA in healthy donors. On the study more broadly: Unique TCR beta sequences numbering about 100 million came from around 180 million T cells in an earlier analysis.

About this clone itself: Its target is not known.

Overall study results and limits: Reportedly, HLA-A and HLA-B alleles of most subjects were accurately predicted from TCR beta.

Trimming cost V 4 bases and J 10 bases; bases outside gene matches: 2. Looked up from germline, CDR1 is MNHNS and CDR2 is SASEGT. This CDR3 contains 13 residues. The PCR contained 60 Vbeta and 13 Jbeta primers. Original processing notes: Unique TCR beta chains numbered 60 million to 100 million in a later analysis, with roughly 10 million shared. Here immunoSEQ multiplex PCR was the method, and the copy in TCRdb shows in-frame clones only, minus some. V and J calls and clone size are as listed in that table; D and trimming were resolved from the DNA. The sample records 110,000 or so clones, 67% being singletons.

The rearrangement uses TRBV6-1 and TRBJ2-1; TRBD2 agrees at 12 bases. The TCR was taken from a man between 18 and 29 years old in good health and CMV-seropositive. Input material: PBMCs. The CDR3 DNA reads TGTGCCAGCAGTGGCCTAGCGGGGGGGGAGCAGTTCTTC. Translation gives CASSGLAGGEQFF.